This record covers a single T cell receptor (beta chain). Its antigen is unknown. V lost 5 bases to trimming and J lost 0 bases, with 5 bases between them. This CDR3 has 13 amino acids. Random hexamers were used to reverse transcribe an amount of roughly 0.45 to 1 ug RNA. The authors amplified TCR beta CDR3 across 54 Vbeta and 13 Jbeta using immunoSEQ multiplex PCR. TCRdb itself ran the immunoSEQ multiplex PCR reads through MiXCR, one entry per CDR3 protein. Here the sample spans under 150,000 distinct CDR3 sequences, approximately 95% being singletons. These data come from a study of CD8 T cells in Susac syndrome. Controls were drawn from healthy donors and were matched for age and sex. Negative magnetic isolation gave CD8+ and CD4+ cells; FACS enriched CD8+ TEMRA. Whole-study results and caveats: As acknowledged by the study, its TCR sequencing and HLA analysis included a relatively small number of individuals.

This chain links TRBV12-3 or TRBV12-4 with TRBJ1-3; D is undetermined. The source of this sequence is a human donor in good health. Sequenced sample: CD8+ T cells from PBMCs. CDR3 DNA: TGTGCCAGCAGTCTCCTCTCTGGAAACACCATATATTTT. Its translation is CASSLLSGNTIYF.